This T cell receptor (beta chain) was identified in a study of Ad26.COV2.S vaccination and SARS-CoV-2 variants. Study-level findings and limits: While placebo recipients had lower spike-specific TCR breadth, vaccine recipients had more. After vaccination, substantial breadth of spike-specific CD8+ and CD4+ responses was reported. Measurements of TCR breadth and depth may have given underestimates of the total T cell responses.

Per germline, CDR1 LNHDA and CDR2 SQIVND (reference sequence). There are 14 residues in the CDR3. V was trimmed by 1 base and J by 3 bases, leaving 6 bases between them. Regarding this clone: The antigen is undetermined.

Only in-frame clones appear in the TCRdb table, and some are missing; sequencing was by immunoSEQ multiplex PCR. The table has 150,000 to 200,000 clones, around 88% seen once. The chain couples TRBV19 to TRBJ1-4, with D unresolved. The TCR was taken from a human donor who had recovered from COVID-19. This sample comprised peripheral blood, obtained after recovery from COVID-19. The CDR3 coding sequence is TGTGCCAGTAGTATAGTAACCGCTAATGAAAAACTGTTTTTT. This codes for CASSIVTANEKLFF.